A single sample is the source of the 18 T cell receptor beta chains below, sequenced in a study of T-cell reconstitution after alpha-beta-depleted transplantation in children. TCRbeta library construction was performed incorporating unique molecular identifiers. TCRdb re-derived calls from the PCR reads in MiXCR, one entry per CDR3 protein. This repertoire shows 450,000 to 500,000 distinct CDR3 sequences, under 15% found once; its top ten account for around 5.8%. Sequenced here: PBMCs from the stem cell graft donor, sampled from the stem cell graft. The receptors originated from a human donor who donated a stem cell graft to a child with combined immunodeficiency.

Remarks on this clonotype: A much larger clone sits a single nucleotide away, making a read error possible. The genes are TRBV29-1 and TRBJ1-1, with TRBD1 matching 9 bases. CDR3 size: 12 residues. The germline V gene encodes CDR1 SQVTM and CDR2 ANQGSEA. The CDR3 here is CSVKDRGYEALF. In nucleotides, the CDR3 is TGCAGCGTCAAAGACAGGGGGTACGAAGCTTTGTTT.

There are many counts of this clonotype. The rearrangement joins TRBV12-3 or TRBV12-4 to TRBJ2-1; D unresolved. The CDR3 totals 11 residues. Trimming shortened V by 4 bases and J by 5 bases, and 3 bases separated the two germline ends. CDR3 bases: TGTGCCAGCAGTTCCAACAATGAGCAGTTCTTC. Protein product: CASSSNNEQFF.

V gene TRBV6-1 combines with J gene TRBJ1-4, with D possibly matching TRBD1 (5 bases). The CDR3 has 15 amino acids. V was pared by 6 bases and J by 8 bases, with 19 bases between. Germline assignment: CDR1 MNHNS and CDR2 SASEGT. In DNA, the CDR3 is TGTGCCAGCAGCAAAATAGGGGAGGCCGGGGAAAAACTGTTTTTT. Its protein is CASSKIGEAGEKLFF.

The chain combines TRBV5-5 with TRBJ2-2; TRBD2 matches 12 bases. The CDR3 is 18 residues long. The V gene end was trimmed by 0 bases and the J gene end by 2 bases; junction bases not matched to a gene: 5. Germline lookup yields CDR1 SGHKS and CDR2 YYEKEE (reference sequence). The CDR3 here is CASSLGAGLAGNTGELFF. CDR3 nucleotide sequence: TGTGCCAGCAGCTTGGGTGCTGGACTAGCGGGAAACACCGGGGAGCTGTTTTTT.

This chain joins TRBV7-9 and TRBJ2-5, with 9 bases matching TRBD1. Trimming cost V 5 bases and J 5 bases; bases outside gene matches: 9. Germline V lookup: CDR1 SEHNR, CDR2 FQNEAQ (reference sequence). The CDR3 loop spans 15 amino acids. CDR3 loop: CASSRWTGVRETQYF. In nucleotides, the CDR3 is TGTGCCAGCAGCCGGTGGACAGGGGTGAGGGAGACCCAGTACTTC.

This clonotype was recorded a few times. The chain couples TRBV12-3 or TRBV12-4 to TRBJ1-1; D may be TRBD1 (5 bases). CDR3 size: 14 residues. The V end was cut by 7 bases, the J end by 1 base, with 13 bases between. The chain's CDR3 is CASNRAGANTEAFF. The CDR3 nucleotides read TGTGCCAGCAATCGGGCCGGGGCGAACACTGAAGCTTTCTTT.

This clonotype has only a few counts. This chain links TRBV5-1 with TRBJ2-3, with 7 positions matching TRBD1. The CDR3 runs 16 residues. The junction had 10 bases not matched to a gene; V was cut back by 0 bases and J by 6 bases. Germline CDR1 is SGHRS and CDR2 is YFSETQ. The CDR3 DNA follows: TGCGCCAGCAGCTTGGGCGTGACAGGGCTAAGGGATACGCAGTATTTT. Its protein is CASSLGVTGLRDTQYF.

The V gene is TRBV29-1, the J gene TRBJ2-7, with TRBD1 matching over 9 bases. The CDR3 is 14 residues long. Unmatched junction bases numbered 6, after V lost 3 bases and J lost 3 bases. Looked up from germline, CDR1 is SQVTM and CDR2 is ANQGSEA. The CDR3: CSVEGGDRDYEQYF. The CDR3 bases are TGCAGCGTTGAGGGAGGGGACAGGGACTACGAGCAGTACTTC.

The CDR3 nucleotides are TGCGCCAGCAGCTTGGATGGTAGAGGGGGGTCCTACAATGAGCAGTTCTTC. Protein sequence: CASSLDGRGGSYNEQFF. The rearrangement links TRBV5-1 to TRBJ2-1; perhaps D is TRBD1 or TRBD2 (6 bases each). CDR3 length: 17 amino acids. CDR1 and CDR2 from the germline V gene are SGHRS and YFSETQ. V was trimmed by 0 bases and J by 1 base, leaving 14 bases between them.

This clonotype was recorded a few times. The V gene is TRBV5-1, the J gene TRBJ2-7, with D possibly TRBD2 on 6 matching bases. Germline V gene sequence: CDR1 SGHRS, CDR2 YFSETQ. The V and J ends lost 3 bases and 2 bases respectively, with 15 bases between them. This CDR3 spans 15 amino acids. This chain's CDR3 is CASSSTWGRTYEQYF. The CDR3 DNA reads TGCGCCAGCAGCTCGACATGGGGGAGGACCTACGAGCAGTACTTC.

This clonotype was seen a handful of times. This chain joins TRBV7-2 and TRBJ2-3; 9 bases are shared with TRBD1. The germline V gene has CDR1 SGHTA and CDR2 FQGNSA. The CDR3 length is 17 residues. V lost 5 bases to trimming and J lost 6 bases; unmatched junction nucleotides: 15. CDR3 residues: CASSIRLPGQGEDTQYF. In nucleotides, the CDR3 is TGTGCCAGCAGCATCCGCCTACCGGGACAGGGAGAGGATACGCAGTATTTT. Looking up the rest from reference TRBV7-2 and TRBJ2-3 gives the full variable domain: GAGVSQSPSNKVTEKGKDVELRCDPISGHTALYWYRQSLGQGLEFLIYFQGNSAPDKSGLPSDRFSAERTGGSVSTLTIQRTQQEDSAVYLCASSIRLPGQGEDTQYFGPGTRLTVL.

This clonotype was observed a handful of times. The chain combines TRBV3-1 with TRBJ2-7; perhaps TRBD1 as D (5 bases). Germline values: CDR1 LGHDT, CDR2 YNNKEL (reference sequence). The CDR3 has 13 amino acids. V lost 1 base and J lost 7, with 11 bases in between. The CDR3 DNA reads TGTGCCAGCAGCCAAGGCAGGGTGGGGGAGCAGTACTTC. Translation: CASSQGRVGEQYF.

This clonotype was counted at least ten times. The chain is built from TRBV20-1 and TRBJ2-1; D gene ambiguous. The CDR3 extends over 10 amino acids. In germline, CDR1 is DFQATT, CDR2 SNEGSKA (reference sequence). V was trimmed by 3 bases and J by 10 bases, leaving 7 bases between them. As DNA, the CDR3 is TGCAGTGCTAGCACACCCGAGCAGTTCTTC. This sequence encodes CSASTPEQFF.

This clonotype came up a few times. The rearrangement links TRBV29-1 to TRBJ1-2, with 8 bases that match TRBD1. Germline V CDR1 and CDR2: SQVTM, ANQGSEA. The junction had 10 bases not matched to a gene; V was cut back by 6 bases and J by 7 bases. The CDR3 totals 13 residues. The CDR3 is CSVDGQGRGGYTF. The DNA for the CDR3 is TGCAGCGTGGACGGACAGGGCCGCGGTGGCTACACCTTC. Full variable domain (outside the CDR3, taken from reference TRBV29-1 and TRBJ1-2): SAVISQKPSRDICQRGTSLTIQCQVDSQVTMMFWYRQQPGQSLTLIATANQGSEATYESGFVIDKFPISRPNLTFSTLTVSNMSPEDSSIYLCSVDGQGRGGYTFGSGTRLTVV.

This rearrangement joins TRBV10-3 to TRBJ2-1, with TRBD2 matching over 14 bases. With V trimmed by 11 bases and J by 7 bases, 4 bases remained unmatched. CDR3 length equals 13 residues. Germline V gene sequence: CDR1 ENHRY, CDR2 SYGVKD. The CDR3 is CALGTSGGNEQFF. The DNA for the CDR3 is TGTGCCCTAGGGACTAGCGGGGGAAATGAGCAGTTCTTC.

Ten or more counts support this clonotype. The chain has TRBV5-1 and TRBJ2-1; possible D gene TRBD2, 7 bases. This CDR3 is 13 amino acids long. CDR1 is SGHRS, CDR2 YFSETQ, per germline. Trimming removed 3 bases from V and 9 bases from J, with 13 bases in between. CDR3 sequence reads: CASSWGGQVEQFF. CDR3 nucleotide sequence: TGCGCCAGCAGCTGGGGGGGGCAGGTTGAGCAGTTCTTC.

This clonotype occurred many times. The rearrangement uses TRBV10-3 and TRBJ2-3; maybe TRBD2 (6 bases). CDR1 ENHRY and CDR2 SYGVKD come from the germline V gene. The CDR3 has 15 residues. Trimming stripped 0 bases from V and 2 bases from J, with 9 bases between. The CDR3 protein is CAISESSGSTDTQYF. The CDR3 DNA reads as TGTGCCATCAGTGAGTCTAGCGGATCCACAGATACGCAGTATTTT.

The V and J genes are TRBV29-1 and TRBJ2-7; D might be TRBD2 (7 bases). The germline CDR1 and CDR2 sequences are SQVTM and ANQGSEA. The V and J ends lost 7 bases and 0 bases respectively, with 19 bases between them. There are 15 residues in the CDR3. The chain's CDR3 is CSALGGGRSSYEQYF. CDR3 bases: TGCAGCGCCCTAGGGGGGGGCAGAAGCTCCTACGAGCAGTACTTC.